A selection of T cell receptor beta chains follows, all from one sample in a study of cytomegalovirus exposure and HLA in healthy donors. Sequencing was performed with immunoSEQ multiplex PCR; in TCRdb, only in-frame clones are kept and a portion is missing. The sample comprises about 340,000 clones, about nine tenths of which are singletons, and about 0.91% rests with the top ten. The material sequenced was PBMCs. These receptors were obtained from a woman under 30 in good health and CMV-seronegative. CDR3s include the opening cysteine and the closing phenylalanine or tryptophan. Each record gives: clone size, D gene, V gene, J gene, CDR3 DNA, CDR3 protein. A D gene is named only where the DNA matches it firmly. Clone size is not always given. Where it is, it says once, few, many or a class for expanded clones.

>.|.|TRBV4-2|TRBJ2-3
TGTGCCAGCAGCCAAGCGGGACTCTCCACAGATACGCAGTATTTT
CASSQAGLSTDTQYF
>.|.|TRBV9|TRBJ2-3
TGTGCCAGCAGCGTAGGGGAGCGAGCCACAGATACGCAGTATTTT
CASSVGERATDTQYF
>.|TRBD2|TRBV6-6|TRBJ2-5
TGTGCCAGCAGTAAGACTAGCGGGAGGGTATCGGAGACCCAGTACTTC
CASSKTSGRVSETQYF
>.|.|TRBV10-3|TRBJ2-3
TGTGCCGGAGCCGGGACTTCCTACACAGATACGCAGTATTTT
CAGAGTSYTDTQYF
>.|TRBD1|TRBV6-1|TRBJ2-5
TGTGCCAGCAGTGTCCGGGACAGGGAAGAGACCCAGTACTTC
CASSVRDREETQYF
>.|.|TRBV19|TRBJ1-3
TGTGCCAGTAGGACGGGCTCTGGAAACACCATATATTTT
CASRTGSGNTIYF
>few|TRBD1|TRBV7-6|TRBJ2-1
TGTGCCAGCAGCGGACAGGGATATGAGCAGTTCTTC
CASSGQGYEQFF
>.|TRBD1|TRBV5-1|TRBJ2-7
TGCGCCAGCAGCTTGGGTACCGGACAGGGCTACGAGCAGTACTTC
CASSLGTGQGYEQYF
>.|.|TRBV4-1|TRBJ1-1
TGCGCCAGCAGCCAAGTCCAACAGACTGAAGCTTTCTTT
CASSQVQQTEAFF
>.|.|TRBV12-5|TRBJ1-1
TGTGCTAGTGGCATACAAGAGAACACTGAAGCTTTCTTT
CASGIQENTEAFF
>few|.|TRBV7-2|TRBJ2-1
TGTGCCAGCAGCGGCGGGACTGCAAGCTCCTACAATGAGCAGTTCTTC
CASSGGTASSYNEQFF
>once|TRBD2|TRBV9|TRBJ2-1
TGTGCCAGCACCCCGACTAGCGTATCCTACAATGAGCAGTTCTTC
CASTPTSVSYNEQFF
>.|.|TRBV7-2|TRBJ1-2
TGTGCCAGCAGCTTAGGCAGGCCCTATGGCTACACCTTC
CASSLGRPYGYTF
>.|TRBD2|TRBV19|TRBJ2-3
TGTGCCAGTAGTATCCGGGGGGGAGATACGCAGTATTTT
CASSIRGGDTQYF
>once|TRBD2|TRBV7-3|TRBJ2-3
TGTGCCAGCAGCACGACTAGCGTTAGCACAGATACGCAGTATTTT
CASSTTSVSTDTQYF
>.|TRBD2|TRBV27|TRBJ2-1
TGTACTAGCGGGCTTACCTACAATGAGCAGTTCTTC
CTSGLTYNEQFF
>.|TRBD2|TRBV4-3|TRBJ2-1
TGCGCCAGCAGCCAAGTACTAGCGGGGGGGTCCCACTCTTACAATGAGCAGTTCTTC
CASSQVLAGGSHSYNEQFF
>.|.|TRBV6-5|TRBJ2-3
TGTGCCAGCAGTTCCTACACAGATACGCAGTATTTT
CASSSYTDTQYF
>.|.|TRBV6-5|TRBJ2-7
TGTGCCAGCAGTTACTCTCCGACGGGACTGGGCGAGCAGTACTTC
CASSYSPTGLGEQYF
>.|TRBD1|TRBV19|TRBJ2-7
TGTGCCAGTAGTACCAGGACAGGGTCGCACGAGCAGTACTTC
CASSTRTGSHEQYF
>.|.|TRBV27|TRBJ2-3
TGTGCCAGCACCCAGGGGCCCGGCACAGATACGCAGTATTTT
CASTQGPGTDTQYF
>.|TRBD1|TRBV5-6|TRBJ1-3
TGTGCCAGCAGCGGATACAGGGGAACTGGAAACACCATATATTTT
CASSGYRGTGNTIYF
>.|TRBD1|TRBV18|TRBJ2-7
TGTGCCAGCTCACCTGACAGGGACGAGCAGTACTTC
CASSPDRDEQYF
>once|TRBD2|TRBV28|TRBJ2-7
TGTGCCATCCTGGGACTAGCCTACGAGCAGTACTTC
CAILGLAYEQYF
>.|.|TRBV28|TRBJ2-7
TGTGCATTCGGGGACAACTCCTACGAGCAGTACTTC
CAFGDNSYEQYF
>.|TRBD1|TRBV7-9|TRBJ2-7
TGTGCCAGCAGCAAGGGACAGGGGACCTACGAGCAGTACTTC
CASSKGQGTYEQYF
>.|TRBD1|TRBV28|TRBJ1-4
TGTGCCAGCAGTCAACGACAGGGGCTAAATGAAAAACTGTTTTTT
CASSQRQGLNEKLFF
>.|.|TRBV6-6|TRBJ2-5
TGTGCCAGCAGTTACGGACAGCAAGAGACCCAGTACTTC
CASSYGQQETQYF
>few|.|TRBV28|TRBJ2-1
TGTGCCAGCAACGGGGGAAGCTCCTACAATGAGCAGTTCTTC
CASNGGSSYNEQFF
>.|.|TRBV7-3|TRBJ1-4
TGTGCCAGCAGCAATACAGGGAAGGCTAATGAAAAACTGTTTTTT
CASSNTGKANEKLFF
>.|.|TRBV7-8|TRBJ1-2
TGTGCCAGCACCCAACCGGGGGGTAGGAACTATGGCTACACCTTC
CASTQPGGRNYGYTF
>.|TRBD2|TRBV7-2|TRBJ2-1
TGTGCCAGCAGCCGACTAGCGGGGTACAATGAGCAGTTCTTC
CASSRLAGYNEQFF
>.|.|TRBV5-6|TRBJ2-7
TGTGCCAGCAGCTTGAAAAGCGGTCGATACGAGCAGTACTTC
CASSLKSGRYEQYF
>few|TRBD1|TRBV19|TRBJ1-5
TGTGCCAGTAGTCCGAGGACAGGCCGGTTGGGCAATCAGCCCCAGCATTTT
CASSPRTGRLGNQPQHF
>.|TRBD2|TRBV7-9|TRBJ2-2
TGTGCCAGCAGCACGAGAGGACTAGCGGGACACACCGGGGAGCTGTTTTTT
CASSTRGLAGHTGELFF
>.|TRBD1|TRBV29-1|TRBJ2-1
TGCAGCGTTGAAGGCTGGGACAGTCACAATGAGCAGTTCTTC
CSVEGWDSHNEQFF
>.|.|TRBV9|TRBJ2-4
TGTGCCAGCAGCCTAGGGCCGACGGCGGTCATTCAGTACTTC
CASSLGPTAVIQYF
>.|TRBD1|TRBV13|TRBJ1-1
TGTGCCAGCAGCGCCCGGGACAGGAACACTGAAGCTTTCTTT
CASSARDRNTEAFF
>.|.|TRBV5-4|TRBJ1-1
TGTGCCAGCAGCTTTGGCGGGACTGAAGCTTTCTTT
CASSFGGTEAFF
>.|.|TRBV18|TRBJ1-2
TGTGCCAGCTCACCACCTCCGCCGGGGGGCTATGGCTACACCTTC
CASSPPPPGGYGYTF
>.|.|TRBV15|TRBJ1-4
TGTGCCACCAGCGGCCGGCAAGGAGGTAATGAAAAACTGTTTTTT
CATSGRQGGNEKLFF